The 5 T cell receptor beta chains given below trace back to one sample, sequenced in a study of T cells expressing NK-cell markers. No DNA is given; TCRdb re-called the 5' RACE reads and lists each CDR3 protein once. This specimen shows around 7,400 distinct CDR3 sequences; the ten leading clones hold about 60%. Sequenced input: blood T cells: a sorted CD56 or NKG2C T cell subset, CD4+ or CD8+ T cells, or bulk PBMC T cells (not recorded which). The origin of the receptors is a man between 18 and 69 years old in good health.

The CDR3 region is CSAKIGTGDTGELFF. This chain uses TRBV20-1 with TRBJ2-2; TCRdb picks TRBD1, but there is no DNA to check that call. Per the germline V gene, CDR1 is DFQATT and CDR2 is SNEGSKA (reference sequence). The length of the CDR3 is 15 residues.

The chain combines TRBV6-4 with TRBJ1-6. Germline V gene sequence: CDR1 MRHNA, CDR2 SNTAGT. The length of the CDR3 is 14 residues. This CDR3 is CASSVDGNNSPLHF.

The V and J genes are TRBV6-4 and TRBJ2-3; the TRBD2 assignment by TCRdb is unverifiable without DNA. The CDR3 length is 16 residues. Germline V gene sequence: CDR1 MRHNA, CDR2 SNTAGT. CDR3 region: CASSPERAGGADTQYF.

This CDR3 reads CSARGVGLGDEQFF. The genes are TRBV20-1 and TRBJ2-1; no DNA is available, so the TRBD1 call from TCRdb remains unchecked. This CDR3 comprises 14 residues. Germline CDR1 is DFQATT and CDR2 is SNEGSKA (reference sequence).

V and J are TRBV6-5 and TRBJ1-1; TCRdb returns TRBD1, unconfirmable since there is no DNA. Germline V gives CDR1 MNHEY, CDR2 SVGAGI. The CDR3 runs 13 residues. The CDR3: CASSWSGTGTYFF.